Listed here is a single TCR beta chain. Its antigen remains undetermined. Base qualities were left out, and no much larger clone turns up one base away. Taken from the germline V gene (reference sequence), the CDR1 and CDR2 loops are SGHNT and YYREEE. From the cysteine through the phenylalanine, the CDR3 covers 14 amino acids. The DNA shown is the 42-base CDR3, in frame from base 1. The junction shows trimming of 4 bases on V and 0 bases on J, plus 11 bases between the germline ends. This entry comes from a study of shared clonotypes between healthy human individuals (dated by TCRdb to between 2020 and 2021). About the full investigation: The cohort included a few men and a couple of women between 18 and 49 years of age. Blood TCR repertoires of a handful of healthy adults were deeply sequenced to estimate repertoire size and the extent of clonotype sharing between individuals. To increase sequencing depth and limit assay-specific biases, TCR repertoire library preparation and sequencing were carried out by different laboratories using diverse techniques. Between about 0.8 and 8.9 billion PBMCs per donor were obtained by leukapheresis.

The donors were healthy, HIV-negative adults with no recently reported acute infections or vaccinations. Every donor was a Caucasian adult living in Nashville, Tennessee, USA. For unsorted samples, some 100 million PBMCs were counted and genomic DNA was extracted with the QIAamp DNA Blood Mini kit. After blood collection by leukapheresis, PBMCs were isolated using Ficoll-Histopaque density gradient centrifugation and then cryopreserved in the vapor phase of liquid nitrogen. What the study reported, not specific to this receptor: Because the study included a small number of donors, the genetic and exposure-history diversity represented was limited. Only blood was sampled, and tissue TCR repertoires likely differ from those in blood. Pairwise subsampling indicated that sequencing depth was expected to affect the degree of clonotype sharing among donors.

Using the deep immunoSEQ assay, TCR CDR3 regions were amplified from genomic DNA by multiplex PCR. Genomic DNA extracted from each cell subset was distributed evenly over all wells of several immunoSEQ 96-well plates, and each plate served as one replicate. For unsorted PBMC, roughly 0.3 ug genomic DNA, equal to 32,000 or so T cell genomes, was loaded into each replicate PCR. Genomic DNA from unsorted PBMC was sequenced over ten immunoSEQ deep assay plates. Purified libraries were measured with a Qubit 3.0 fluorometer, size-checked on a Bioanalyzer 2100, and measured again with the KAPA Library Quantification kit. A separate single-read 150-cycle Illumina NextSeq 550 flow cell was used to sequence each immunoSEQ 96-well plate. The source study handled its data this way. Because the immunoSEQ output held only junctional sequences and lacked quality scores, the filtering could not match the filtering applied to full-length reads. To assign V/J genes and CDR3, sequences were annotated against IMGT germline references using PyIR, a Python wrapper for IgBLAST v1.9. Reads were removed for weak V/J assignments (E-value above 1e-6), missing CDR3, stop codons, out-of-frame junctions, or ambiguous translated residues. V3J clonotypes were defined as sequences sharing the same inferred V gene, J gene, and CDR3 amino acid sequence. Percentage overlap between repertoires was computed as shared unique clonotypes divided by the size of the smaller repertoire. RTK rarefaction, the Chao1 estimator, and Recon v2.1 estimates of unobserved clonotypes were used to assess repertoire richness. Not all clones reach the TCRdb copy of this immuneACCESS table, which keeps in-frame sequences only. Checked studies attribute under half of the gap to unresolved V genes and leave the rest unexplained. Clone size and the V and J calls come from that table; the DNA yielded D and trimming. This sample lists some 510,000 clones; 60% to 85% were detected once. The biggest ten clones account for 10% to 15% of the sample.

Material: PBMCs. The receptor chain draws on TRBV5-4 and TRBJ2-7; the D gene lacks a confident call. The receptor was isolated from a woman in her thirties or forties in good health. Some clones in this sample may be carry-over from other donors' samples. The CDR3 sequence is CASSKGSSSYEQYF. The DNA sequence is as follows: TGTGCCAGCAGCAAGGGCAGCAGCTCCTACGAGCAGTACTTC.